A selection of T cell receptor beta chains follows, all from one sample in a study of shared clonotypes between healthy human individuals. TCRdb's copy holds only in-frame clones and misses some; the assay was immunoSEQ multiplex PCR. In the table there are roughly 650,000 clones, around 96% of which are singletons. Sequences were obtained from naive CD8+ T cells sorted from blood. The receptors originated from a woman younger than 45 in good health. The CDR3 runs from the conserved cysteine through the conserved F or W. Each record gives: D gene, clone size, V gene, J gene, CDR3 protein, CDR3 DNA. A D gene is named only where the DNA matches it firmly. Expanded clones get a size class; other rows say once, few or many, or leave the size out.

D: .; size: .; V: TRBV7-8; J: TRBJ2-7; CDR3: CASSLVSLIDNYEQYF; DNA: TGTGCCAGCAGCTTAGTAAGCCTGATAGACAACTACGAGCAGTACTTC
D: TRBD2; size: .; V: TRBV7-6; J: TRBJ2-1; CDR3: CASSISGLAVNEQFF; DNA: TGTGCCAGCAGCATAAGCGGACTAGCGGTCAATGAGCAGTTCTTC
D: .; size: .; V: TRBV28; J: TRBJ1-3; CDR3: CASSSRYYKVGEPGNTIYF; DNA: TGTGCCAGCAGTTCTCGTTACTATAAGGTCGGGGAACCTGGAAACACCATATATTTT
D: TRBD1; size: .; V: TRBV11-1; J: TRBJ1-1; CDR3: CASSLLAGQGPNTEAFF; DNA: TGTGCCAGCAGCTTATTAGCCGGACAGGGTCCAAACACTGAAGCTTTCTTT
D: .; size: few; V: TRBV10-1; J: TRBJ1-2; CDR3: CASSEDRPNYGYTF; DNA: TGCGCCAGCAGTGAGGATAGGCCTAACTATGGCTACACCTTC
D: .; size: .; V: TRBV10-1; J: TRBJ2-1; CDR3: CASSGTRGVTYNEQFF; DNA: TGCGCCAGCAGTGGCACTCGCGGAGTTACCTACAATGAGCAGTTCTTC
D: .; size: .; V: TRBV29-1; J: TRBJ1-2; CDR3: CSVPPGGSEGYTF; DNA: TGCAGCGTTCCCCCCGGGGGGAGCGAAGGCTACACCTTC
D: TRBD1; size: .; V: TRBV10-3; J: TRBJ2-2; CDR3: CATQTGAGTGELFF; DNA: TGTGCCACCCAGACAGGGGCGGGCACCGGGGAGCTGTTTTTT
D: TRBD2; size: .; V: TRBV27; J: TRBJ2-5; CDR3: CASSLAAGAIQETQYF; DNA: TGTGCCAGCAGTTTAGCGGCGGGAGCCATCCAAGAGACCCAGTACTTC
D: TRBD1; size: .; V: TRBV19; J: TRBJ1-5; CDR3: CASRDRSNQPQHF; DNA: TGTGCCAGTAGGGACAGGTCGAATCAGCCCCAGCATTTT
D: .; size: .; V: TRBV30; J: TRBJ2-5; CDR3: CAWSLGEVETQYF; DNA: TGTGCCTGGAGTTTGGGGGAGGTGGAGACCCAGTACTTC
D: TRBD1; size: .; V: TRBV30; J: TRBJ2-5; CDR3: CASGTAREWETQYF; DNA: TGTGCCTCGGGGACAGCCCGCGAGTGGGAGACCCAGTACTTC
D: .; size: .; V: TRBV27; J: TRBJ2-3; CDR3: CASSALSSTDTQYF; DNA: TGTGCCAGCAGTGCGCTCTCTAGCACAGATACGCAGTATTTT
D: TRBD2; size: .; V: TRBV4-2; J: TRBJ2-1; CDR3: CASSQDSGTYNEQFF; DNA: TGTGCCAGCAGCCAAGATAGCGGGACATACAATGAGCAGTTCTTC
D: TRBD1; size: .; V: TRBV7-9; J: TRBJ1-4; CDR3: CASSPPGTGGEKLFF; DNA: TGTGCCAGCAGCCCACCCGGGACAGGGGGCGAAAAACTGTTTTTT
D: TRBD2; size: .; V: TRBV6-5; J: TRBJ2-1; CDR3: CASRTGRANEQFF; DNA: TGTGCCAGCAGGACGGGGAGGGCCAATGAGCAGTTCTTC
D: .; size: .; V: TRBV28; J: TRBJ1-1; CDR3: CASSSVLQGSNTEAFF; DNA: TGTGCCAGCAGTTCTGTACTCCAGGGTTCCAACACTGAAGCTTTCTTT
D: .; size: .; V: TRBV30; J: TRBJ2-5; CDR3: CAWSPRSLETQYF; DNA: TGTGCCTGGAGTCCTCGGTCTTTGGAGACCCAGTACTTC
D: .; size: .; V: TRBV6-6; J: TRBJ2-7; CDR3: CASSYSGTYEQYF; DNA: TGTGCCAGCAGTTACTCTGGAACCTACGAGCAGTACTTC
D: .; size: .; V: TRBV28; J: TRBJ1-5; CDR3: CASSPEGVSNQPQHF; DNA: TGTGCCAGCAGTCCCGAGGGGGTGAGCAATCAGCCCCAGCATTTT
D: .; size: .; V: TRBV10-2; J: TRBJ1-1; CDR3: CATRGTTEAFF; DNA: TGCGCCACCCGGGGAACAACTGAAGCTTTCTTT
D: .; size: .; V: TRBV7-2; J: TRBJ2-7; CDR3: CASSPNPRYEQYF; DNA: TGTGCCAGCAGCCCTAACCCTAGATACGAGCAGTACTTC
D: .; size: .; V: TRBV19; J: TRBJ2-7; CDR3: CASSIRTESYEQYF; DNA: TGTGCCAGTAGTATCCGGACCGAATCCTACGAGCAGTACTTC
D: TRBD1; size: .; V: TRBV4-1; J: TRBJ2-1; CDR3: CASSHPDRAYNEQFF; DNA: TGCGCCAGCAGCCACCCCGACAGGGCCTACAATGAGCAGTTCTTC
D: .; size: .; V: TRBV27; J: TRBJ2-7; CDR3: CASSLTGTPYEQYF; DNA: TGTGCCAGCAGTTTAACCGGGACACCCTACGAGCAGTACTTC
D: .; size: once; V: TRBV28; J: TRBJ1-1; CDR3: CASSPQVTEAFF; DNA: TGTGCCAGCAGTCCCCAGGTAACTGAAGCTTTCTTT
D: .; size: few; V: TRBV4-1; J: TRBJ1-1; CDR3: CASSPGPGMNTEAFF; DNA: TGCGCCAGCAGCCCGGGCCCAGGGATGAACACTGAAGCTTTCTTT
D: TRBD1; size: .; V: TRBV19; J: TRBJ1-2; CDR3: CASSDGPGQGNGYTF; DNA: TGTGCCAGTAGTGATGGACCGGGACAGGGGAATGGCTACACCTTC
D: .; size: .; V: TRBV6-5; J: TRBJ1-3; CDR3: CASSPRTDSGNTIYF; DNA: TGTGCCAGCAGCCCCCGGACAGACTCTGGAAACACCATATATTTT
D: .; size: .; V: TRBV5-4; J: TRBJ2-6; CDR3: CASSFWGSGANVLTF; DNA: TGTGCCAGCAGCTTTTGGGGATCTGGGGCCAACGTCCTGACTTTC
D: .; size: .; V: TRBV5-5; J: TRBJ2-2; CDR3: CASSLGGRSTGELFF; DNA: TGTGCCAGCAGCTTGGGAGGTCGGAGCACCGGGGAGCTGTTTTTT
D: .; size: .; V: TRBV7-6; J: TRBJ1-2; CDR3: CASSFGPDTNYGYTF; DNA: TGTGCCAGCAGCTTCGGGCCCGATACTAACTATGGCTACACCTTC
D: TRBD2; size: .; V: TRBV11-1; J: TRBJ2-5; CDR3: CASSLHAGTSRETQYF; DNA: TGTGCCAGCAGCCTACATGCCGGGACTAGCAGGGAGACCCAGTACTTC
D: .; size: .; V: TRBV5-1; J: TRBJ1-2; CDR3: CASSLTPDLNYGYTF; DNA: TGCGCCAGCAGCCTGACCCCTGACCTGAACTATGGCTACACCTTC
D: TRBD1; size: .; V: TRBV2; J: TRBJ2-7; CDR3: CASKTGEGFGYEQYF; DNA: TGTGCCAGTAAAACAGGGGAAGGGTTCGGCTACGAGCAGTACTTC
D: TRBD2; size: .; V: TRBV11-2; J: TRBJ2-7; CDR3: CASSLELAGGPSGEQYF; DNA: TGTGCCAGCAGCTTAGAACTAGCGGGAGGGCCCTCGGGCGAGCAGTACTTC
D: TRBD2; size: .; V: TRBV7-9; J: TRBJ2-1; CDR3: CASSLPTSGRAAIYNEQFF; DNA: TGTGCCAGCAGCCTACCGACTAGCGGGAGGGCCGCAATCTACAATGAGCAGTTCTTC
D: .; size: .; V: TRBV27; J: TRBJ2-2; CDR3: CASSTPTGELFF; DNA: TGTGCCAGCAGTACCCCCACCGGGGAGCTGTTTTTT
D: .; size: .; V: TRBV19; J: TRBJ1-1; CDR3: CASSGGVYMNTEAFF; DNA: TGTGCCAGTAGTGGGGGGGTGTACATGAACACTGAAGCTTTCTTT
D: .; size: .; V: TRBV11-2; J: TRBJ1-1; CDR3: CASSRGLGTEAFF; DNA: TGTGCCAGCAGCAGAGGGCTAGGGACTGAAGCTTTCTTT
D: .; size: once; V: TRBV7-6; J: TRBJ2-1; CDR3: CASSLGVGQSSYNEQFF; DNA: TGTGCCAGCAGCTTAGGGGTGGGCCAGAGCTCCTACAATGAGCAGTTCTTC
D: .; size: once; V: TRBV7-9; J: TRBJ1-2; CDR3: CASSPGRGVPSLYGYTF; DNA: TGTGCCAGCAGCCCCGGTCGGGGAGTTCCCTCTCTCTATGGCTACACCTTC
D: .; size: .; V: TRBV5-4; J: TRBJ2-7; CDR3: CASSLDGAFYEQYF; DNA: TGTGCCAGCAGCTTGGACGGGGCGTTCTACGAGCAGTACTTC
D: TRBD2; size: .; V: TRBV5-1; J: TRBJ2-1; CDR3: CASSLVGFSGEYNEQFF; DNA: TGCGCCAGCAGCCTCGTTGGGTTTAGCGGGGAGTACAATGAGCAGTTCTTC
D: TRBD2; size: .; V: TRBV14; J: TRBJ2-5; CDR3: CASSQEGLAGVLGETQYF; DNA: TGTGCCAGCAGCCAAGAAGGACTAGCGGGAGTTCTAGGCGAGACCCAGTACTTC
D: .; size: once; V: TRBV6-6; J: TRBJ2-1; CDR3: CASSYGGNEQFF; DNA: TGTGCCAGCAGTTACGGAGGGAATGAGCAGTTCTTC
D: .; size: .; V: TRBV27; J: TRBJ2-1; CDR3: CASSLPGHEQFF; DNA: TGTGCCAGCAGTTTACCCGGCCATGAGCAGTTCTTC
D: TRBD2; size: .; V: TRBV28; J: TRBJ2-3; CDR3: CASSSPRLARGADTQYF; DNA: TGTGCCAGCAGTTCCCCCCGACTAGCGCGGGGTGCAGATACGCAGTATTTT